One sample yielded the 26 T cell receptor beta chains listed below, sequenced in a study of cytomegalovirus exposure and HLA in healthy donors. The study ran its PCR with 60 Vbeta and 13 Jbeta primers. Data came from immunoSEQ multiplex PCR; TCRdb stores just in-frame clones and leaves some out. The sample lists about 120,000 clones, over 60% occurring once. Sequencing was carried out using PBMCs. The receptors stem from a man younger than 35 in good health and CMV-seropositive.

The chain joins TRBV5-8 to TRBJ1-4; 8 bases fit TRBD1. The CDR3 loop spans 15 amino acids. V was clipped by 4 bases and J by 8 bases; unmatched bases: 10. Per the germline V gene, CDR1 is SGHTS and CDR2 is YDEGEE. CDR3: CASSAGQGGLEKLFF. In nucleotides, the CDR3 is TGTGCCAGCAGCGCAGGACAGGGCGGTCTGGAAAAACTGTTTTTT.

The chain combines TRBV7-6 with TRBJ2-5, with 9 positions matching TRBD1. V lost 5 bases to trimming and J lost 5 bases; unmatched junction nucleotides: 12. This CDR3 has 16 residues. The germline gives CDR1 SGHVS, CDR2 FNYEAQ. CDR3 residues: CASSKTQGQGGETQYF. In DNA, the CDR3 is TGTGCCAGCAGCAAAACCCAGGGACAGGGTGGTGAGACCCAGTACTTC. Drawing the rest from reference TRBV7-6 and TRBJ2-5, the complete variable domain is GAGVSQSPRYKVTKRGQDVALRCDPISGHVSLYWYRQALGQGPEFLTYFNYEAQQDKSGLPNDRFSAERPEGSISTLTIQRTEQRDSAMYRCASSKTQGQGGETQYFGPGTRLLVL.

The V call is TRBV5-1, the J call TRBJ2-5, with D possibly being TRBD1 (7 bases). Germline V gene data show CDR1 as SGHRS and CDR2 as YFSETQ. The ends were cut back, 0 bases at V and 4 bases at J, with 13 bases in the middle. The CDR3 contains 15 residues. The CDR3 sequence is CASSLGQGGGETQYF. The CDR3 bases are TGCGCCAGCAGCTTGGGTCAGGGGGGAGGAGAGACCCAGTACTTC.

This clone was seen just once. This chain connects TRBV6-4 to TRBJ2-3; 10 nucleotides match TRBD2. The CDR3 runs to 16 residues. V lost 7 bases, J lost 2 bases, and 9 bases stayed unmatched. CDR1 and CDR2 from the germline V gene are MRHNA and SNTAGT. The CDR3 sequence: CASTDRTSGLTDTQYF. DNA of the CDR3: TGTGCCAGCACCGACAGGACTAGCGGCCTCACAGATACGCAGTATTTT.

The V gene is TRBV7-9, the J gene TRBJ2-2; 7 bases agree with TRBD1. CDR1 is SEHNR and CDR2 is FQNEAQ in the germline V gene (reference sequence). Unmatched junction bases numbered 12, after V lost 7 bases and J lost 4 bases. This CDR3 region has 16 residues. The CDR3 reads CASNPTGQVVTGELFF. The CDR3 coding sequence is TGTGCCAGCAACCCAACCGGACAGGTAGTCACCGGGGAGCTGTTTTTT. Complete variable domain (other parts from reference TRBV7-9 and TRBJ2-2): DTGVSQNPRHKITKRGQNVTFRCDPISEHNRLYWYRQTLGQGPEFLTYFQNEAQLEKSRLLSDRFSAERPKGSFSTLEIQRTEQGDSAMYLCASNPTGQVVTGELFFGEGSRLTVL.

The chain has TRBV7-9 and TRBJ1-4; D is uncertain. Trimming left V 2 bases short and J 0 bases short, with 4 bases between. CDR1 is SEHNR, CDR2 FQNEAQ, per germline (reference sequence). The CDR3 is 14 residues long. CDR3 DNA: TGTGCCAGCAGCTTACGAGCAACTAATGAAAAACTGTTTTTT. Amino acid sequence: CASSLRATNEKLFF. The whole variable domain, filled in from reference TRBV7-9 and TRBJ1-4, reads DTGVSQNPRHKITKRGQNVTFRCDPISEHNRLYWYRQTLGQGPEFLTYFQNEAQLEKSRLLSDRFSAERPKGSFSTLEIQRTEQGDSAMYLCASSLRATNEKLFFGSGTQLSVL.

Comment on this clone: One end of the junction fails to match germline, which may point to a read error. The chain is built from TRBV7-9 and TRBJ2-1, with 8 bases lining up with TRBD1. Germline values: CDR1 SEHNR, CDR2 FQNEAQ (reference sequence). This CDR3 comprises 17 residues. The CDR3 sequence: CSSSFLPGQAIGDEQFF. CDR3 bases: TGTTCCAGCAGCTTTCTGCCGGGACAGGCCATAGGGGATGAGCAGTTCTTC.

The V and J genes are TRBV2 and TRBJ1-3, with D unclear. CDR1 and CDR2 from the germline V gene are SNHLY and FYNNEI. The CDR3 extends over 13 amino acids. V was cut by 5 bases and J by 4 bases, with 9 bases left in between. In nucleotides, the CDR3 is TGTGCCAGCAGTCTGGCAGTCGGAAACACCATATATTTT. Its protein product is CASSLAVGNTIYF.

V and J are TRBV15 and TRBJ2-5; TRBD2 matches 7 bases. The CDR3 is 14 amino acids. V shed 3 bases, J shed 3 bases, and the junction held 4 bases outside the gene matches. Per germline, CDR1 LNHNV and CDR2 YYDKDF (reference sequence). CDR3 coding DNA: TGTGCCACCAGCAGGGGAGGGGCCGAAGAGACCCAGTACTTC. The encoded protein is CATSRGGAEETQYF.

This rearrangement joins TRBV6-1 to TRBJ2-1; 12 bases are shared with TRBD2. Germline assignment: CDR1 MNHNS and CDR2 SASEGT. The V segment lost 6 bases and the J segment 9 bases; nucleotides outside the gene matches: 6. This CDR3 has 14 amino acids. Written as DNA, the CDR3 is TGTGCCAGCAGAAAGGGACTAGCGGGTGGTGAGCAGTTCTTC. Its protein product is CASRKGLAGGEQFF.

The rearrangement links TRBV2 to TRBJ2-3; weak D call: TRBD2 (5 bases). CDR1 is SNHLY, CDR2 FYNNEI, per germline. Trimming removed 6 bases at V and 5 bases at J, with 18 bases between. The CDR3 has 15 amino acids. CDR3 DNA: TGTGCCAGCAGGACCGGGCTAGCTGGCTTAGATACGCAGTATTTT. It encodes CASRTGLAGLDTQYF. The whole variable domain, filled in from reference TRBV2 and TRBJ2-3, reads EPEVTQTPSHQVTQMGQEVILRCVPISNHLYFYWYRQILGQKVEFLVSFYNNEISEKSEIFDDQFSVERPDGSNFTLKIRSTKLEDSAMYFCASRTGLAGLDTQYFGPGTRLTVL.

J is TRBJ2-1 and V is TRBV4-1; 10 nucleotides agree with TRBD2. This CDR3 is built from 15 residues. Germline V lookup: CDR1 MGHRA, CDR2 YSYEKL. V was pared by 3 bases and J by 6 bases, with 5 bases of the junction left unmatched. The CDR3 coding sequence is TGCGCCAGCAGCCATCTAGCGGGGGCCCCCAATGAGCAGTTCTTC. Amino acids: CASSHLAGAPNEQFF.

The chain carries TRBV4-1 and TRBJ1-4; 7 nucleotides match TRBD1. Germline loops: CDR1 MGHRA, CDR2 YSYEKL. The CDR3 loop spans 15 amino acids. The V and J ends lost 1 base and 2 bases, in that order; junction bases with no gene match: 1. DNA of the CDR3: TGCGCCAGCAGCCAAGTGGGACAGACTAATGAAAAACTGTTTTTT. Its protein product is CASSQVGQTNEKLFF.

CDR3 DNA sequence: TGTGCCAGCAGCCAACAGGGGGCAACTAATGAAAAACTGTTTTTT. This codes for CASSQQGATNEKLFF. The rearrangement joins TRBV27 to TRBJ1-4; 8 bases agree with TRBD1. The CDR3 runs to 15 residues. Trimming took 6 bases from V and 0 from J; bases not matched to a gene: 3. Germline V gives CDR1 MNHEY, CDR2 SMNVEV (reference sequence). Variable domain in full (rest from reference TRBV27 and TRBJ1-4): EAQVTQNPRYLITVTGKKLTVTCSQNMNHEYMSWYRQDPGLGLRQIYYSMNVEVTDKGDVPEGYKVSRKEKRNFPLILESPSPNQTSLYFCASSQQGATNEKLFFGSGTQLSVL.

V gene TRBV28 combines with J gene TRBJ1-1; D remains unclear. Looked up from germline, CDR1 is MDHEN and CDR2 is SYDVKM. The germline V and J ends were trimmed by 5 bases and 7 bases, with 23 bases remaining between them. The CDR3 is made up of 16 amino acids. CDR3 protein: CASSTLAGVKSSEAFF. As DNA, the CDR3 is TGTGCCAGCAGTACGCTCGCCGGAGTGAAATCCAGTGAAGCTTTCTTT.

This clone was found once. CDR3: CASSQRGGGGASLSSYEQYF. CDR3 sequence (DNA): TGTGCCAGCAGCCAAAGGGGGGGCGGGGGGGCTAGCCTTAGCTCCTACGAGCAGTACTTC. The chain couples TRBV27 to TRBJ2-7; TRBD2 agrees at 9 bases. Per the germline V gene, CDR1 is MNHEY and CDR2 is SMNVEV (reference sequence). V shed 6 bases, J shed 0 bases, and the junction held 21 bases outside the gene matches. The CDR3 is 20 amino acids.

The V and J genes are TRBV10-1 and TRBJ2-3, with D perhaps TRBD2 (5 bases). The CDR3 length is 16 residues. The ends were cut back, 2 bases at V and 3 bases at J, with 15 bases in the middle. Looked up from germline, CDR1 is WNHNN and CDR2 is SYGVQD (reference sequence). The chain's CDR3 is CASSESQAGGTDTQYF. CDR3 coding DNA: TGCGCCAGCAGTGAGAGTCAGGCGGGTGGGACAGATACGCAGTATTTT.

The chain joins TRBV5-1 to TRBJ1-2, with D possibly being TRBD1 (6 bases). Trimming shortened V by 3 bases and J by 8 bases, and 26 bases separated the two germline ends. Germline lookup yields CDR1 SGHRS and CDR2 YFSETQ. The CDR3 extends over 17 amino acids. The CDR3 DNA sequence: TGCGCCAGCAGCTGGAGCGCGGGGGGGGGCGGCCCGGTCGGCTACACCTTC. As protein: CASSWSAGGGGPVGYTF.

This rearrangement joins TRBV27 to TRBJ1-5, with D tentatively TRBD1 (6 bases). The germline V gene encodes CDR1 MNHEY and CDR2 SMNVEV (reference sequence). V dropped 5 bases and J dropped 0 bases, with 20 bases sitting between them. This CDR3 region has 18 residues. CDR3 amino acids: CASSRKPTGSYSNQPQHF. CDR3 coding DNA: TGTGCCAGCAGTCGAAAGCCAACAGGGAGTTATAGCAATCAGCCCCAGCATTTT.

The chain carries TRBV5-1 and TRBJ1-2; the match to TRBD1 covers 9 bases. Germline V gene sequence: CDR1 SGHRS, CDR2 YFSETQ. The V and J ends lost 5 bases and 8 bases, in that order; junction bases with no gene match: 13. The CDR3 extends over 15 amino acids. The CDR3 loop reads CASRTGGPTGEGYTF. The CDR3 DNA reads TGCGCCAGCAGAACAGGGGGCCCGACAGGGGAGGGCTACACCTTC.

The CDR3, as DNA: TGTGCCAGCAGCCAGACTAGCGGGGGGGCTTTTTCCTACGAGCAGTACTTC. Translating gives CASSQTSGGAFSYEQYF. This chain uses TRBV13 with TRBJ2-7; 14 bases match TRBD2. Germline V gene data show CDR1 as PRHDT and CDR2 as FYEKMQ (reference sequence). This CDR3 is 17 amino acids long. V shed 5 bases and J 1 base; nucleotides not matched to a gene: 7.

J is TRBJ2-1 and V is TRBV6-5, with 11 bases that match TRBD2. This CDR3 has 15 residues. V lost 6 bases and J lost 10; bases outside the gene matches: 11. Germline V gene sequence: CDR1 MNHEY, CDR2 SVGAGI. The DNA of the CDR3 is TGTGCCAGCAGCCGTACTAGCGGGGGACTAGAAGAGCAGTTCTTC. Translation: CASSRTSGGLEEQFF.

The chain uses TRBV2 and TRBJ1-5; 8 nucleotides agree with TRBD1. This CDR3 contains 16 residues. With 2 bases clipped from V and 1 base from J, the junction kept 4 bases outside the gene matches. Germline values: CDR1 SNHLY, CDR2 FYNNEI. CDR3 bases: TGTGCCAGCAGTGAATGGCAGGGGGCGAGCAATCAGCCCCAGCATTTT. Protein product: CASSEWQGASNQPQHF. Using reference TRBV2 and TRBJ1-5 for the parts outside the CDR3, the full variable domain is EPEVTQTPSHQVTQMGQEVILRCVPISNHLYFYWYRQILGQKVEFLVSFYNNEISEKSEIFDDQFSVERPDGSNFTLKIRSTKLEDSAMYFCASSEWQGASNQPQHFGDGTRLSIL.

The rearrangement links TRBV23-1 to TRBJ2-7, with 7 nucleotides matching TRBD2. TRBV23-1 is an ORF for which the function is uncertain. V shed 4 bases, J shed 3 bases, and the junction held 9 bases outside the gene matches. The CDR3 extends over 15 amino acids. CDR3 sequence: CASSRPAAGIYEQYV. The CDR3 bases are TGCGCCAGCAGTCGCCCGGCAGCGGGAATCTACGAGCAGTACGTC.

The chain carries TRBV11-2 and TRBJ2-7; tentative D call: TRBD2 (5 bases). Germline V CDR1 and CDR2: SGHAT, FQNNGV. CDR3 length: 11 amino acids. V lost 4 bases to trimming and J lost 6 bases, with 7 bases between them. In nucleotides, the CDR3 is TGTGCCAGCAGCTCGAGGGTCGAGCAGTACTTC. Translation gives CASSSRVEQYF.

This clone turned up a few times. The chain couples TRBV6-1 to TRBJ1-2; 8 bases agree with TRBD1. Germline V lookup: CDR1 MNHNS, CDR2 SASEGT. Trimming at V came to 7 bases and at J to 4 bases, leaving 8 bases not matched to a gene. This CDR3 contains 14 residues. CDR3 sequence: CASIIGQGGYGYTF. CDR3 nucleotide sequence: TGTGCCAGCATCATTGGACAGGGCGGCTATGGCTACACCTTC.